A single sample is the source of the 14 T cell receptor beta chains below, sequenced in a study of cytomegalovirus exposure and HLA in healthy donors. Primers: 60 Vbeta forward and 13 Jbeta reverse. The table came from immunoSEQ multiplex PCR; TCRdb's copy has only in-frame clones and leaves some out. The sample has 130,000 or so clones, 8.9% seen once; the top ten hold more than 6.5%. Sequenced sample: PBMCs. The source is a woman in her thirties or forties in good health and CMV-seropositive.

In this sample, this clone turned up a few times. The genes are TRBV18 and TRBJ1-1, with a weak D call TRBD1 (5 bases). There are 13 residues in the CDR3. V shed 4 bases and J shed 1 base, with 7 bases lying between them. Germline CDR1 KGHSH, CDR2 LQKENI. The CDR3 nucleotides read TGTGCCAGCTCACGCGACAGGAACACTGAAGCTTTCTTT. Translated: CASSRDRNTEAFF.

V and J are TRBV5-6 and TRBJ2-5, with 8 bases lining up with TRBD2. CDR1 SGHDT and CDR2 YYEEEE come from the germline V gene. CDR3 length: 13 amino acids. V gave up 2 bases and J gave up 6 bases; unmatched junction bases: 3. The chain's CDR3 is CASSFSGGKTQYF. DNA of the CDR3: TGTGCCAGCAGCTTCAGCGGGGGAAAGACCCAGTACTTC. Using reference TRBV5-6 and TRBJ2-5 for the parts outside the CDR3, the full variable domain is DAGVTQSPTHLIKTRGQQVTLRCSPKSGHDTVSWYQQALGQGPQFIFQYYEEEERQRGNFPDRFSGHQFPNYSSELNVNALLLGDSALYLCASSFSGGKTQYFGPGTRLLVL.

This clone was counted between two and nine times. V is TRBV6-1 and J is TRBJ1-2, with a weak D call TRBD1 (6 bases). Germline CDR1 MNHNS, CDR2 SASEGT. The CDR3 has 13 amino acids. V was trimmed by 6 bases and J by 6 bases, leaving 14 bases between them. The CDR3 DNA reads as TGTGCCAGCAGCGTCACTTACAGGGATGGCTACACCTTC. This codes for CASSVTYRDGYTF.

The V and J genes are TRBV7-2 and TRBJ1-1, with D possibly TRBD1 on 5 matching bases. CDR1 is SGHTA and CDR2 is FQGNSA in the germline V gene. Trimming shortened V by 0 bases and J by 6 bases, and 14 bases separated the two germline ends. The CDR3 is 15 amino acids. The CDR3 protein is CASSLAVWGTSEAFF. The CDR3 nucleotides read TGTGCCAGCAGCTTAGCAGTCTGGGGCACTTCTGAAGCTTTCTTT.

CDR3 DNA sequence: TGCGCCAGCAGTCGACTAGCGGGGGTGGGGTTCTACAATGAGCAGTTCTTC. It encodes CASSRLAGVGFYNEQFF. The rearrangement uses TRBV4-1 and TRBJ2-1, with 12 bases that match TRBD2. Germline CDR1 and CDR2: MGHRA and YSYEKL. Losses at the gene ends were 6 bases for V and 3 bases for J; bases not matched to a gene: 9. There are 17 residues in the CDR3.

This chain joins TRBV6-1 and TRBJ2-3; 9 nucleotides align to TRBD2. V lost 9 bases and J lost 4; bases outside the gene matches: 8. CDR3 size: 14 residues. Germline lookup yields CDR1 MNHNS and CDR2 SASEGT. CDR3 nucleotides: TGTGCCAGTCGAGCGGGGGGAAGGTCAGATACGCAGTATTTT. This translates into CASRAGGRSDTQYF.

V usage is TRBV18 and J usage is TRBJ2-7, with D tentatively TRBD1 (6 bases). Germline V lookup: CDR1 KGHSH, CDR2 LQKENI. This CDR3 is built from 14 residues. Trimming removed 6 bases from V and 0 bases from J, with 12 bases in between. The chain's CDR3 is CASSPYRDSYEQYF. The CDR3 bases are TGTGCCAGCTCTCCTTACAGGGACTCCTACGAGCAGTACTTC.

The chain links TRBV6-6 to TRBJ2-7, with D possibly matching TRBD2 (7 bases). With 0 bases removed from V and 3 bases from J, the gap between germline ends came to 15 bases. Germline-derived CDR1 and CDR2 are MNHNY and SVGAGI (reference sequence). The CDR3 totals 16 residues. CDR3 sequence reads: CASSYSLGGPHYEQYF. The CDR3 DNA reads TGTGCCAGCAGTTACTCCCTGGGGGGGCCCCACTACGAGCAGTACTTC.

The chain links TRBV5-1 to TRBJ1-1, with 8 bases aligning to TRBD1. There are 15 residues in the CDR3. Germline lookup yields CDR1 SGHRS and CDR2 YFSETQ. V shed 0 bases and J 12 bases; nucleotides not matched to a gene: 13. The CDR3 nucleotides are TGCGCCAGCAGCTTGGGCGTCGGACAGGGTTTTGCGACTTTCTTT. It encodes CASSLGVGQGFATFF.

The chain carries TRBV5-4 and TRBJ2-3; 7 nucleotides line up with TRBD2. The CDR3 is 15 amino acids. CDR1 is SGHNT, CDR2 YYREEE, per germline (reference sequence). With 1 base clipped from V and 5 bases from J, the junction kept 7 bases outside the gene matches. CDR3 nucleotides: TGTGCCAGCAGCTTGAGACGGCGGGGGAAAGATACGCAGTATTTT. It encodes CASSLRRRGKDTQYF.

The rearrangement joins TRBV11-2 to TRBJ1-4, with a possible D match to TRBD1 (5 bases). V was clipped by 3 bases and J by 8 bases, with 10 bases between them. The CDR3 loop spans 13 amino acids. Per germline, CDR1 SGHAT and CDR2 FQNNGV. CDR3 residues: CASSLRHREKLFF. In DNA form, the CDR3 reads TGTGCCAGCAGCTTGCGTCACAGGGAAAAACTGTTTTTT.

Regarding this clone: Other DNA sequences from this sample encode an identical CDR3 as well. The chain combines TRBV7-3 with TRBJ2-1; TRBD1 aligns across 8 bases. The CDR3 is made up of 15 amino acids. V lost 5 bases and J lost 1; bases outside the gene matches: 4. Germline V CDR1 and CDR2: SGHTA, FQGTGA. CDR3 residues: CASSQDRASYNEQFF. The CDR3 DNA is TGTGCCAGCAGCCAGGACAGGGCATCCTACAATGAGCAGTTCTTC.

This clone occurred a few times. Here the CDR3 DNA reads TGCGCCAGCAGCGCGATACAGGGGGAGGGTGAAGCTTTCTTT. Its protein product is CASSAIQGEGEAFF. J is TRBJ1-1 and V is TRBV5-1; 8 positions match TRBD1. After removal of 4 bases from V and 7 bases from J, the junction contained 9 bases not matched to a gene. Germline CDR1 and CDR2: SGHRS and YFSETQ. This CDR3 contains 14 residues.

CDR3 residues: CASSFEGNSQPQHF. The CDR3 region has the DNA TGTGCCAGCAGCTTTGAGGGAAATAGTCAGCCCCAGCATTTT. This chain connects TRBV7-9 to TRBJ1-5; D gene ambiguous. The CDR3 has 14 amino acids. CDR1 and CDR2 (germline): SEHNR, FQNEAQ (reference sequence). Between the trimmed V and J ends, which lost 3 bases and 6 bases, there was a span of 12 bases.